This note documents a single TCR beta chain sequence. The record originates from a study of T cells in localized non-small cell lung cancer. Produced via immunoSEQ multiplex PCR; TCRdb's table is partial and in-frame only. The data show about 15,000 clones, more than 70% seen once. The sequenced sample was peripheral blood mononuclear cells, obtained before any cancer treatment. This receptor was identified in a male donor at least 60 years old with stage II lung adenocarcinoma.

CDR3 sequence (DNA): TGTGCCAGCAGCTTATTACCGGGCTTAGGAAATGAGCAGTTCTTC. Residues: CASSLLPGLGNEQFF. The V call is TRBV11-3, the J call TRBJ2-1; D remains unclear. Trimming took 2 bases from V and 7 from J, leaving 15 bases between them. Germline V gives CDR1 SGHNT, CDR2 YENEEA. The CDR3 sequence is 15 residues long.